Below are 29 T cell receptor beta chains sequenced from a single sample in a study of blood T cell repertoires in COVID-19. The table came from immunoSEQ multiplex PCR; TCRdb's copy has only in-frame clones and leaves some out. The sample yields 200,000 to 250,000 clones, 87% seen once. Sequenced sample: peripheral blood. These receptors originate from a woman between 18 and 30 years old who had recovered from COVID-19.

The chain is built from TRBV13 and TRBJ2-3; D unresolved. Germline CDR1 and CDR2: PRHDT and FYEKMQ (reference sequence). The CDR3 is 14 residues long. Between the trimmed V and J ends, which lost 0 bases and 0 bases, there was a span of 4 bases. This chain's CDR3 is CASSLGRSTDTQYF. In nucleotides, the CDR3 is TGTGCCAGCAGCTTAGGTAGAAGCACAGATACGCAGTATTTT.

The rearrangement links TRBV15 to TRBJ2-7, with 7 positions matching TRBD1. This CDR3 has 14 amino acids. V lost 8 bases, J lost 3 bases, and 10 bases stayed unmatched. Germline V gene sequence: CDR1 LNHNV, CDR2 YYDKDF (reference sequence). CDR3 nucleotides: TGTGCCACCGGCCGGGACAGAAACTTCTACGAGCAGTACTTC. Amino acids: CATGRDRNFYEQYF.

This clone was seen a few times. The chain uses TRBV18 and TRBJ1-3; D possibly corresponds to TRBD1 (5 bases). The CDR3 has 15 amino acids. The V and J ends lost 4 bases and 0 bases respectively, with 10 bases between them. Per the germline V gene, CDR1 is KGHSH and CDR2 is LQKENI. Written as DNA, the CDR3 is TGTGCCAGCTCACAGGGACTGAACTCTGGAAACACCATATATTTT. Residues: CASSQGLNSGNTIYF.

This clone appeared once. The J gene is TRBJ2-7, the V gene TRBV20-1; D remains ambiguous. Looked up from germline, CDR1 is DFQATT and CDR2 is SNEGSKA (reference sequence). Trimming cost V 5 bases and J 1 base, with 6 bases left between them. CDR3 length equals 11 residues. The DNA of the CDR3 is TGCAGTGCTTTTATATCCTACGAGCAGTACTTC. Protein: CSAFISYEQYF.

DNA for the CDR3: TGTGCCTGGACCACAGACAGGGGGAAATTGGAAGCTTTCTTT. Amino acids: CAWTTDRGKLEAFF. J is TRBJ1-1 and V is TRBV30; 9 nucleotides line up with TRBD1. There are 14 residues in the CDR3. The V and J ends lost 4 bases and 8 bases, in that order; junction bases with no gene match: 11. Germline CDR1 is GTSNPN and CDR2 is SVGIG (reference sequence).

The rearrangement links TRBV19 to TRBJ2-3; D perhaps matches TRBD2 (5 bases). V was pared by 3 bases and J by 2 bases, with 6 bases between. The germline gives CDR1 LNHDA, CDR2 SQIVND (reference sequence). The CDR3 is made up of 13 amino acids. The CDR3 DNA reads as TGTGCCAGTAGTATCGGGGACACAGATACGCAGTATTTT. Translated, it gives CASSIGDTDTQYF.

In regard to this clone: The DNA is omitted, as the CDR3 cannot be located on it reliably, and the CDR3 follows TCRdb's listing. This sequence joins TRBV30 and TRBJ2-7; the table's D call of TRBD2 was not tested on the DNA. The germline gives CDR1 GTSNPN, CDR2 SVGIG (reference sequence). Counting both end residues, the CDR3 totals 13 amino acids. Here the CDR3 reads CAWSLFFGEEQYF.

The chain couples TRBV7-9 to TRBJ2-5; 9 bases line up with TRBD2. The CDR3 totals 13 residues. Trimming cost V 5 bases and J 3 bases; bases outside gene matches: 1. Germline V gene sequence: CDR1 SEHNR, CDR2 FQNEAQ (reference sequence). The CDR3 DNA reads as TGTGCCAGCAGCGCTAGCGGGAAAGAGACCCAGTACTTC. Amino acid sequence: CASSASGKETQYF.

The rearrangement joins TRBV5-1 to TRBJ2-6; 13 bases align to TRBD2. V lost 4 bases and J lost 1; bases outside the gene matches: 5. The V gene's germline CDR1 is SGHRS and CDR2 YFSETQ. The CDR3 consists of 18 residues. For the CDR3, the DNA is TGCGCCAGCAGCCACGGACTAGCGGGAGTTTCTGGGGCCAACGTCCTGACTTTC. Translation: CASSHGLAGVSGANVLTF.

The V and J genes are TRBV2 and TRBJ1-3; 7 bases map to TRBD1. Per germline, CDR1 SNHLY and CDR2 FYNNEI. This CDR3 region has 14 residues. Germline trimming cut 9 bases from V and 10 bases from J; bases unmatched to any gene: 15. CDR3 in DNA: TGTGCCAGTTCTGGACAGGTGGGGGGAAGGACCATATATTTT. It codes for CASSGQVGGRTIYF. Using reference TRBV2 and TRBJ1-3 for the parts outside the CDR3, the full variable domain is EPEVTQTPSHQVTQMGQEVILRCVPISNHLYFYWYRQILGQKVEFLVSFYNNEISEKSEIFDDQFSVERPDGSNFTLKIRSTKLEDSAMYFCASSGQVGGRTIYFGEGSWLTVV.

CDR3 amino acids: CASSLGFPSGYTF. The DNA for the CDR3 is TGCGCCAGCAGCTTGGGATTTCCTAGTGGCTACACCTTC. The V and J genes are TRBV5-1 and TRBJ1-2; D gene ambiguous. V was shortened by 0 bases and J by 7 bases, with 10 bases between the two germline ends. The CDR3 contains 13 residues. CDR1 and CDR2 (germline): SGHRS, YFSETQ.

The chain joins TRBV5-1 to TRBJ2-1, with D possibly matching TRBD1 (5 bases). Per germline, CDR1 SGHRS and CDR2 YFSETQ. This CDR3 has 14 residues. Trimming took 1 base from V and 6 from J, leaving 11 bases between them. The CDR3 coding sequence is TGCGCCAGCAGCTTGTCCCAGGGCGCCAATGAGCAGTTCTTC. It yields the protein CASSLSQGANEQFF. The entire variable domain, with the rest obtained from reference TRBV5-1 and TRBJ2-1, is as follows: KAGVTQTPRYLIKTRGQQVTLSCSPISGHRSVSWYQQTPGQGLQFLFEYFSETQRNKGNFPGRFSGRQFSNSRSEMNVSTLELGDSALYLCASSLSQGANEQFFGPGTRLTVL.

The V and J genes are TRBV7-8 and TRBJ2-1, with TRBD2 matching over 7 bases. The CDR3 consists of 15 residues. Germline V gene lookup returns CDR1 SGHVS and CDR2 FQNEAQ. With 3 bases clipped from V and 2 bases from J, the junction kept 4 bases outside the gene matches. CDR3 region: CASSLSGTPYNEQFF. In DNA form, the CDR3 reads TGTGCCAGCAGCTTGAGCGGGACCCCCTACAATGAGCAGTTCTTC.

The V call is TRBV24-1, the J call TRBJ2-7, with 7 bases that match TRBD1. Germline V CDR1 and CDR2: KGHDR, SFDVKD. With 2 bases clipped from V and 0 bases from J, the junction kept 6 bases outside the gene matches. There are 16 residues in the CDR3. The CDR3 region is CATSDSGTALSYEQYF. Written as DNA, the CDR3 is TGTGCCACCAGTGATTCCGGGACAGCCCTCTCCTACGAGCAGTACTTC.

This chain connects TRBV7-9 to TRBJ2-1, with 8 bases lining up with TRBD2. Germline lookup yields CDR1 SEHNR and CDR2 FQNEAQ (reference sequence). Trimming removed 6 bases from V and 3 bases from J; junction bases left unmatched: 7. The CDR3 extends over 15 amino acids. The CDR3 region is CASRPQLAVYNEQFF. Here the CDR3 DNA reads TGTGCCAGCAGACCCCAACTAGCGGTCTACAATGAGCAGTTCTTC. The full variable domain, in which reference TRBV7-9 and TRBJ2-1 provide the parts outside the CDR3, is DTGVSQNPRHKITKRGQNVTFRCDPISEHNRLYWYRQTLGQGPEFLTYFQNEAQLEKSRLLSDRFSAERPKGSFSTLEIQRTEQGDSAMYLCASRPQLAVYNEQFFGPGTRLTVL.

The rearrangement links TRBV28 to TRBJ1-5, with D unresolved. Trimming took 4 bases from V and 2 from J, leaving 12 bases between them. This CDR3 region has 15 residues. Germline V gives CDR1 MDHEN, CDR2 SYDVKM. The CDR3 region is CASSSPGEGNQPQHF. CDR3 coding DNA: TGTGCCAGCAGTTCCCCTGGGGAGGGCAATCAGCCCCAGCATTTT.

The genes are TRBV7-9 and TRBJ1-2; D unclear. Trimming took 5 bases from V and 4 from J, leaving 14 bases between them. CDR1 and CDR2 from the germline V gene are SEHNR and FQNEAQ (reference sequence). The CDR3 is 14 amino acids. The CDR3 coding sequence is TGTGCCAGCAGCGGAACGGACCGGGGCTATGGCTACACCTTC. Translation: CASSGTDRGYGYTF.

The chain's CDR3 is CASSYWTDIPNYGYTF. For the CDR3, the DNA is TGTGCCAGTAGTTACTGGACAGACATCCCTAACTATGGCTACACCTTC. This chain connects TRBV19 to TRBJ1-2, with TRBD1 as a possible D gene (6 bases). The germline V gene encodes CDR1 LNHDA and CDR2 SQIVND (reference sequence). The CDR3 consists of 16 residues. V was trimmed by 5 bases and J by 0 bases, leaving 16 bases between them.

The chain is built from TRBV6-5 and TRBJ2-1, with D perhaps matching TRBD2 (6 bases). Trimming took 8 bases from V and 4 from J, leaving 12 bases between them. Per germline, CDR1 MNHEY and CDR2 SVGAGI. The CDR3 spans 13 residues. The CDR3 coding sequence is TGTGCCAGCCAACTAGCAAGATACAATGAGCAGTTCTTC. Translation: CASQLARYNEQFF.

The chain combines TRBV30 with TRBJ2-2; D perhaps matches TRBD2 (6 bases). Per the germline V gene, CDR1 is GTSNPN and CDR2 is SVGIG (reference sequence). Trimming removed 0 bases from V and 7 bases from J, with 12 bases in between. The CDR3 has 14 residues. Here the CDR3 DNA reads TGTGCCTGGAGTGTACTGGGCGGGATCGGGGAGCTGTTTTTT. It encodes CAWSVLGGIGELFF.

The V gene is TRBV13, the J gene TRBJ2-5; TRBD2 is a possible D gene (5 bases). CDR1 is PRHDT, CDR2 FYEKMQ, per germline (reference sequence). The CDR3 length is 16 residues. V was pared by 3 bases and J by 5 bases, with 19 bases between. CDR3 protein: CASSFSLGGPVETQYF. In DNA, the CDR3 is TGTGCCAGCAGCTTCTCCCTAGGAGGTCCTGTCGAGACCCAGTACTTC.

This clone is a singleton in its sample. The chain is built from TRBV14 and TRBJ2-7; D uncertain. The CDR3 is made up of 10 amino acids. The germline V and J ends were trimmed by 5 bases and 7 bases, with 6 bases remaining between them. CDR1 and CDR2 (germline): SGHDN, FVKESK. CDR3: CASSLEEQYF. In DNA, the CDR3 is TGTGCCAGCAGCTTGGAGGAGCAGTACTTC. The full variable domain, rest sourced from reference TRBV14 and TRBJ2-7, is EAGVTQFPSHSVIEKGQTVTLRCDPISGHDNLYWYRRVMGKEIKFLLHFVKESKQDESGMPNNRFLAERTGGTYSTLKVQPAELEDSGVYFCASSLEEQYFGPGTRLTVT.

The chain is built from TRBV12-5 and TRBJ2-2; D ambiguous. V dropped 3 bases and J dropped 6 bases, with 2 bases sitting between them. CDR1 is LGHNT and CDR2 is FRNRAP in the germline V gene. CDR3 length equals 11 residues. Here the CDR3 DNA reads TGTGCTAGTGGTTTCGCCGGGGAGCTGTTTTTT. This codes for CASGFAGELFF.

The V gene is TRBV3-1 (or the pseudogene TRBV3-2), the J gene TRBJ2-5; perhaps TRBD1 as D (6 bases). The germline CDR1 and CDR2 sequences are LGHDT and YNNKEL (reference sequence). V lost 1 base to trimming and J lost 5 bases, with 14 bases between them. The CDR3 totals 15 residues. The CDR3 sequence is CASSQAQGLGETQYF. The CDR3 nucleotides read TGTGCCAGCAGCCAAGCCCAGGGGCTGGGGGAGACCCAGTACTTC.

The chain carries TRBV6-2 or TRBV6-3 and TRBJ2-7; unclear D gene. V dropped 2 bases and J dropped 0 bases, with 14 bases sitting between them. The CDR3 sequence is 16 residues long. From germline, CDR1 is MNHEY and CDR2 SVGEGT. The CDR3 loop reads CASSYAGQILSYEQYF. CDR3 in DNA: TGTGCCAGCAGTTACGCTGGCCAAATCCTCTCCTACGAGCAGTACTTC.

In its sample, this clone was seen a few times. The V call is TRBV7-6, the J call TRBJ2-2; D is possibly TRBD2 (6 bases). Trimming took off 5 bases at V and 6 bases at J, with 10 bases between the two ends. The CDR3 runs to 13 residues. CDR1 is SGHVS and CDR2 is FNYEAQ in the germline V gene. Here the CDR3 reads CASSRRESGELFF. The CDR3 region has the DNA TGTGCCAGCAGCCGGAGGGAATCCGGGGAGCTGTTTTTT.

The chain joins TRBV25-1 to TRBJ2-7, with D perhaps matching TRBD1 (5 bases). The germline CDR1 and CDR2 sequences are MGHDK and SYGVNS. Trimming took off 2 bases at V and 5 bases at J, with 13 bases between the two ends. The CDR3 extends over 14 amino acids. CDR3 protein: CASSEGRDVHEQYF. In DNA form, the CDR3 reads TGTGCCAGCAGTGAAGGCAGGGATGTTCACGAGCAGTACTTC.

This clone was detected only a few times. V usage is TRBV30 and J usage is TRBJ1-2; 7 bases map to TRBD1. Germline V gives CDR1 GTSNPN, CDR2 SVGIG (reference sequence). There are 12 residues in the CDR3. V gave up 7 bases and J gave up 4 bases; unmatched junction bases: 6. The CDR3: CAYIEGAYGYTF. In DNA, the CDR3 is TGTGCCTACATTGAGGGGGCCTATGGCTACACCTTC.

This sequence joins TRBV7-2 and TRBJ2-5; 13 bases map to TRBD2. Germline values: CDR1 SGHTA, CDR2 FQGNSA. J was trimmed by 4 bases and V by 2 bases; bases with no gene match: 1. The CDR3 has 15 amino acids. The CDR3 coding sequence is TGTGCCAGCAGCTTAACTAGCGGGAGGGCAGAGACCCAGTACTTC. Protein: CASSLTSGRAETQYF.